A single sample gave rise to the 28 T cell receptor beta chains below, sequenced in a study of T cell clones after liver transplantation. Libraries were prepared by immunoSEQ multiplex PCR; TCRdb keeps only in-frame clonotypes and omits some of them. The sample lists fewer than 85,000 clones, roughly 80% occurring once. The starting material was CD4+ T cells from blood, obtained 12 months after liver transplant. All receptors derive from a human patient who received a liver transplant. Part of the T cells may come from the graft donor.

The DNA of the CDR3 is TGCGCCAGCAGCTGGGACCCGGGGGGCTATTACGAGCAGTACTTC. This codes for CASSWDPGGYYEQYF. The chain uses TRBV5-1 and TRBJ2-7; D perhaps matches TRBD2 (7 bases). The CDR3 loop spans 15 amino acids. CDR1 is SGHRS, CDR2 YFSETQ, per germline. Trimming left V 3 bases short and J 4 bases short, with 17 bases between.

The chain carries TRBV27 and TRBJ1-3, with 7 bases aligning to TRBD1. The CDR3 has 15 amino acids. From germline, CDR1 is MNHEY and CDR2 SMNVEV (reference sequence). Trimming removed 2 bases from V and 2 bases from J; junction bases left unmatched: 3. Here the CDR3 reads CASSLRGTAGNTIYF. The CDR3 coding sequence is TGTGCCAGCAGTTTACGCGGGACAGCTGGAAACACCATATATTTT.

V is TRBV28 and J is TRBJ2-7; 7 bases match TRBD2. CDR1 MDHEN and CDR2 SYDVKM come from the germline V gene. This CDR3 has 15 residues. Trimming took 5 bases from V and 4 from J; bases not matched to a gene: 11. The CDR3 sequence: CASSDQLALKYEQYF. CDR3 nucleotides: TGTGCCAGCAGTGATCAACTAGCGTTGAAATACGAGCAGTACTTC.

The rearrangement uses TRBV18 and TRBJ1-2; 7 nucleotides match TRBD1. With 4 bases clipped from V and 7 bases from J, the junction kept 9 bases outside the gene matches. Germline V gene lookup returns CDR1 KGHSH and CDR2 LQKENI. The CDR3 runs to 14 residues. CDR3 residues: CASSQRQGEVGYTF. CDR3 in DNA: TGTGCCAGCTCACAGAGGCAGGGGGAAGTTGGCTACACCTTC.

The chain links TRBV7-9 to TRBJ1-1; possible D gene TRBD1, 5 bases. The V end lost 3 bases, the J end lost 1 base, and 9 bases lay between the germline ends. CDR1 is SEHNR and CDR2 is FQNEAQ in the germline V gene (reference sequence). The CDR3 is made up of 14 amino acids. The CDR3: CASSFPGPNTEAFF. The CDR3 region has the DNA TGTGCCAGCAGCTTCCCGGGACCGAACACTGAAGCTTTCTTT.

This clone appeared a few times. The chain couples TRBV28 to TRBJ2-1, with 8 bases matching TRBD2. J lost 0 bases, V lost 6 bases, and 7 bases had no gene match. There are 16 residues in the CDR3. Germline CDR1 is MDHEN and CDR2 is SYDVKM. CDR3 nucleotides: TGTGCCAGCAGGGGTAGCGGGATCTACTCCTACAATGAGCAGTTCTTC. The encoded protein is CASRGSGIYSYNEQFF.

The chain employs TRBV25-1 and TRBJ2-1; TRBD2 matches 8 bases. This CDR3 contains 14 residues. J was trimmed by 5 bases and V by 6 bases; bases with no gene match: 6. Germline CDR1 reads MGHDK; CDR2 reads SYGVNS. The CDR3 loop is CASSSTSAHNEQFF. The CDR3 nucleotides read TGTGCCAGCAGCTCGACTAGCGCCCACAATGAGCAGTTCTTC.

J is TRBJ2-2 and V is TRBV11-3, with D perhaps TRBD2 (6 bases). V was trimmed by 5 bases and J by 1 base, leaving 11 bases between them. The germline V gene encodes CDR1 SGHNT and CDR2 YENEEA. The CDR3 is 15 residues long. The CDR3 here is CASSRGTLNTGELFF. In nucleotides, the CDR3 is TGTGCCAGCAGCCGGGGGACCTTGAACACCGGGGAGCTGTTTTTT.

The rearrangement uses TRBV5-1 and TRBJ2-7, with a tentative D call TRBD2 (5 bases). In germline, CDR1 is SGHRS, CDR2 YFSETQ. Trimming removed 0 bases at V and 6 bases at J, with 13 bases between. This CDR3 contains 14 residues. The CDR3 region is CASSLALRGLEQYF. The CDR3, as DNA: TGCGCCAGCAGCTTGGCCCTTCGCGGACTCGAGCAGTACTTC.

This clone was picked up one time. The V call is TRBV7-2, the J call TRBJ1-2; unclear D gene. Looked up from germline, CDR1 is SGHTA and CDR2 is FQGNSA. V was trimmed by 1 base and J by 4 bases, leaving 7 bases between them. CDR3 size: 13 residues. CDR3: CASSLEGFYGYTF. CDR3 sequence (DNA): TGTGCCAGCAGCTTAGAAGGGTTCTATGGCTACACCTTC. The full variable domain, rest sourced from reference TRBV7-2 and TRBJ1-2, is GAGVSQSPSNKVTEKGKDVELRCDPISGHTALYWYRQSLGQGLEFLIYFQGNSAPDKSGLPSDRFSAERTGGSVSTLTIQRTQQEDSAVYLCASSLEGFYGYTFGSGTRLTVV.

This rearrangement joins TRBV6-6 to TRBJ1-3, with D possibly being TRBD1 (5 bases). With 1 base removed from V and 2 bases from J, the gap between germline ends came to 6 bases. Germline-derived CDR1 and CDR2 are MNHNY and SVGAGI (reference sequence). The CDR3 consists of 14 residues. The CDR3 reads CASSYLGAGNTIYF. The CDR3 bases are TGTGCCAGCAGTTACTTAGGGGCTGGAAACACCATATATTTT.

The J gene is TRBJ2-1, the V gene TRBV18, with D possibly TRBD1 on 6 matching bases. In germline, CDR1 is KGHSH, CDR2 LQKENI. With 6 bases removed from V and 8 bases from J, the gap between germline ends came to 20 bases. The CDR3 spans 15 residues. CDR3 in amino acids: CASSPGQGDVYEQFF. The CDR3, as DNA: TGTGCCAGCTCCCCGGGACAAGGTGATGTTTATGAGCAGTTCTTC.

The gene calls are TRBV2 and TRBJ2-7, with TRBD2 as a possible D gene (6 bases). Germline CDR1 reads SNHLY; CDR2 reads FYNNEI. The CDR3 is 13 residues long. V gave up 7 bases and J gave up 3 bases, with 13 bases separating them. The CDR3 here is CASTGGLVYEQYF. The CDR3 region has the DNA TGTGCCAGCACCGGGGGACTCGTCTACGAGCAGTACTTC.

V usage is TRBV6-1 and J usage is TRBJ2-1; the D call may be TRBD1 or TRBD2 (7 bases each). This CDR3 spans 19 amino acids. CDR1 and CDR2 (germline): MNHNS, SASEGT. Trimming took 2 bases from V and 0 from J, leaving 20 bases between them. The CDR3 sequence is CASSEQGGEYRGSYNEQFF. The CDR3 DNA sequence: TGTGCCAGCAGTGAACAGGGGGGGGAGTACAGGGGCTCCTACAATGAGCAGTTCTTC.

V gene TRBV5-1 combines with J gene TRBJ1-1; 9 nucleotides agree with TRBD1. With V trimmed by 4 bases and J by 4 bases, 5 bases remained unmatched. This CDR3 has 14 residues. The germline gives CDR1 SGHRS, CDR2 YFSETQ. CDR3: CASSATGGGTEAFF. The CDR3 coding sequence is TGCGCCAGCAGCGCGACAGGGGGAGGCACTGAAGCTTTCTTT.

The chain couples TRBV6-1 to TRBJ2-5; no clear D. The DNA end favors TRBJ2-7, so the J call may be wrong. This CDR3 has 13 amino acids. Germline CDR1 and CDR2: MNHNS and SASEGT. CDR3 bases: TGTGCCAGCACCCCACCCGGATCCTACGAGCAGTACTTC. It specifies CASTPPGSYEQYF.

This rearrangement joins TRBV7-2 to TRBJ2-6; the match to TRBD1 covers 10 bases. Trimming took 4 bases from V and 4 from J; bases not matched to a gene: 4. The CDR3 totals 16 residues. Per germline, CDR1 SGHTA and CDR2 FQGNSA. The DNA of the CDR3 is TGTGCCAGCAGCTCGACAGGGGGCGTCGGGGCCAACGTCCTGACTTTC. Its translation is CASSSTGGVGANVLTF.

The CDR3 DNA is TGTGCCAGCAGCCCCGGACAGGGGGGATCGGAGACCCAGTACTTC. Translating gives CASSPGQGGSETQYF. The V gene is TRBV27, the J gene TRBJ2-5; 10 positions match TRBD1. Germline V gene data show CDR1 as MNHEY and CDR2 as SMNVEV (reference sequence). Losses at the gene ends were 6 bases for V and 5 bases for J; bases not matched to a gene: 9. The CDR3 has 15 residues.

J is TRBJ1-5 and V is TRBV28; D is ambiguous. Germline V gene sequence: CDR1 MDHEN, CDR2 SYDVKM. V was cut by 6 bases and J by 5 bases, with 17 bases left in between. This CDR3 has 15 amino acids. Written as DNA, the CDR3 is TGTGCCAGCAGGAGACATGGCGGGTCGGATCAGCCCCAGCATTTT. Amino acid sequence: CASRRHGGSDQPQHF.

This rearrangement joins TRBV7-3 to TRBJ2-1; D perhaps matches TRBD2 (7 bases). CDR1 and CDR2 from the germline V gene are SGHTA and FQGTGA. The ends were cut back, 5 bases at V and 6 bases at J, with 23 bases in the middle. The CDR3 runs to 17 residues. The CDR3 is CASSQFPLGGGSNEQFF. The DNA for the CDR3 is TGTGCCAGCAGCCAATTTCCCCTAGGGGGGGGGAGCAATGAGCAGTTCTTC. Complete variable domain (other parts from reference TRBV7-3 and TRBJ2-1): GAGVSQTPSNKVTEKGKYVELRCDPISGHTALYWYRQSLGQGPEFLIYFQGTGAADDSGLPNDRFFAVRPEGSVSTLKIQRTERGDSAVYLCASSQFPLGGGSNEQFFGPGTRLTVL.

The CDR3 reads CASSEALRDREDTEAFF. CDR3 bases: TGTGCCAGCAGTGAAGCGCTTCGAGACAGGGAGGACACTGAAGCTTTCTTT. J is TRBJ1-1 and V is TRBV6-1; 7 bases agree with TRBD1. Germline CDR1 is MNHNS and CDR2 is SASEGT. This CDR3 has 17 amino acids. V was clipped by 0 bases and J by 3 bases; unmatched bases: 10.

This clone was counted between two and nine times. The V call is TRBV6-1, the J call TRBJ1-2; tentative D call: TRBD1 (5 bases). The germline V gene has CDR1 MNHNS and CDR2 SASEGT. With 7 bases removed from V and 4 bases from J, the gap between germline ends came to 13 bases. There are 13 residues in the CDR3. CDR3 in DNA: TGTGCCAGCACTCCCCGGGGCATCTATGGCTACACCTTC. Its protein product is CASTPRGIYGYTF.

The gene calls are TRBV5-6 and TRBJ2-1; tentative D call: TRBD1 (6 bases). Looked up from germline, CDR1 is SGHDT and CDR2 is YYEEEE. Trimming cost V 2 bases and J 4 bases, with 10 bases left between them. The CDR3 has 14 amino acids. The CDR3: CASSFWTAYNEQFF. The CDR3 nucleotides are TGTGCCAGCAGCTTTTGGACAGCGTACAATGAGCAGTTCTTC.

Comments on this clone: Other DNA sequences in the sample encode the same CDR3. This rearrangement joins TRBV2 to TRBJ2-7; 9 bases map to TRBD1. Germline V gives CDR1 SNHLY, CDR2 FYNNEI. The CDR3 runs 12 residues. V was clipped by 6 bases and J by 4 bases; unmatched bases: 1. The CDR3: CASRDRGYEQYF. CDR3 DNA: TGTGCCAGCAGGGACAGGGGTTACGAGCAGTACTTC.

The V gene is TRBV28, the J gene TRBJ1-2, with D unresolved. There are 13 residues in the CDR3. Germline CDR1 and CDR2: MDHEN and SYDVKM. The V gene lost 6 bases and the J gene lost 4 bases, with 12 bases spanning the gap. The CDR3 protein is CASSPPLGYGYTF. In DNA, the CDR3 is TGTGCCAGCAGCCCGCCCCTGGGCTATGGCTACACCTTC.

This clone has more than one count but fewer than ten. The chain employs TRBV30 and TRBJ1-5; D remains ambiguous. V lost 2 bases, J lost 3 bases, and 5 bases lay in between. CDR3 length: 12 amino acids. In germline, CDR1 is GTSNPN, CDR2 SVGIG (reference sequence). The CDR3 reads CAWSKDNQPQHF. As DNA, the CDR3 is TGTGCCTGGAGTAAAGACAATCAGCCCCAGCATTTT.

The CDR3 loop reads CASSLVGGGISNYGYTF. The CDR3 nucleotides are TGTGCCAGCAGCTTAGTTGGAGGTGGCATTTCTAACTATGGCTACACCTTC. The chain combines TRBV11-2 with TRBJ1-2; D gene uncertain. The V and J ends lost 1 base and 0 bases respectively, with 15 bases between them. This CDR3 spans 17 amino acids. The germline V gene encodes CDR1 SGHAT and CDR2 FQNNGV. Combining the CDR3 with reference TRBV11-2 and TRBJ1-2 gives the whole variable domain EAGVAQSPRYKIIEKRQSVAFWCNPISGHATLYWYQQILGQGPKLLIQFQNNGVVDDSQLPKDRFSAERLKGVDSTLKIQPAKLEDSAVYLCASSLVGGGISNYGYTFGSGTRLTVV.

The CDR3 is CASSLGGSTYNEQFF. The CDR3 DNA follows: TGCGCCAGCAGCTTGGGGGGAAGCACCTACAATGAGCAGTTCTTC. This chain joins TRBV5-1 and TRBJ2-1; D not resolved. CDR1 and CDR2 from the germline V gene are SGHRS and YFSETQ. The V and J ends lost 0 bases and 2 bases respectively, with 9 bases between them. This CDR3 has 15 amino acids.